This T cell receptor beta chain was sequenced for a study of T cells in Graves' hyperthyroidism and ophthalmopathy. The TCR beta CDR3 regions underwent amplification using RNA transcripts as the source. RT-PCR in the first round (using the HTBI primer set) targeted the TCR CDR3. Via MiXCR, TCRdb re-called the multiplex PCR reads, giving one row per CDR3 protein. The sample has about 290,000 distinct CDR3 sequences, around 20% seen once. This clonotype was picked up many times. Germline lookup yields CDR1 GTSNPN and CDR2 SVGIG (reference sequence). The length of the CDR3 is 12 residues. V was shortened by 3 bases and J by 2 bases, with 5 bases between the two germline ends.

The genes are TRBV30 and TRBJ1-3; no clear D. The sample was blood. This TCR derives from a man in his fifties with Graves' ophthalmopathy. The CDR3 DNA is TGTGCCTGGAGCAGGACTGGAAACACCATATATTTT. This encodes CAWSRTGNTIYF.